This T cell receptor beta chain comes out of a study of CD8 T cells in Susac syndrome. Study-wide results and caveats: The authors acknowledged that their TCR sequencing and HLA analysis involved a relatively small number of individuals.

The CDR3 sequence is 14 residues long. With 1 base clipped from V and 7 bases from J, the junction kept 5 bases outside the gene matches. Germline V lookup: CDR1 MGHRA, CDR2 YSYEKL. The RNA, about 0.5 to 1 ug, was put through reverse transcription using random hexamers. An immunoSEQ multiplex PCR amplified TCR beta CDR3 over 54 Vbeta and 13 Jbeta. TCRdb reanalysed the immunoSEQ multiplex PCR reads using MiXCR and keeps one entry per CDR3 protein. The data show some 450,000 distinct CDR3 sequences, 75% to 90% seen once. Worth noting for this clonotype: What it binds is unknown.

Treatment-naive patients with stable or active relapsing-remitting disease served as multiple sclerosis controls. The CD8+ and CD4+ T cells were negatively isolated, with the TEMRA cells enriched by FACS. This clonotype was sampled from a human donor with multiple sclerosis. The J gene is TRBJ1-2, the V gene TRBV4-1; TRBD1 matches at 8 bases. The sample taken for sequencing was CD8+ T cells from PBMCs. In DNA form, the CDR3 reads TGCGCCAGCAGCCAAGGGACAGGGTCATCTGGCTACACCTTC. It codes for CASSQGTGSSGYTF.